One sample yielded the 9 T cell receptor beta chains listed below, sequenced in a study of early T cells in non-severe SARS-CoV-2 infection. A single record per CDR3 protein comes from TCRdb applying MiXCR to the 5' RACE reads. The repertoire consists of tens of thousands of distinct CDR3 sequences, with around 20% occurring once and the leading ten covering approximately 15%. This specimen was whole blood, taken at baseline. These receptors all stem from an adult who was a healthcare worker with PCR-confirmed SARS-CoV-2 infection or an uninfected control (not recorded which).

This sequence joins TRBV5-1 and TRBJ2-3, with 7 bases that match TRBD1. Unmatched junction bases numbered 8, after V lost 9 bases and J lost 4 bases. The CDR3 length is 13 residues. The V gene's germline CDR1 is SGHRS and CDR2 YFSETQ. This chain's CDR3 is CATTSGTADTQYF. The CDR3 region has the DNA TGCGCCACAACTTCGGGGACAGCAGATACGCAGTATTTT.

This clonotype was detected a few times. The rearrangement joins TRBV3-1 to TRBJ1-1; D gene ambiguous. The V gene lost 2 bases and the J gene lost 3 bases, with 4 bases spanning the gap. CDR1 is LGHDT, CDR2 YNNKEL, per germline (reference sequence). This CDR3 spans 12 amino acids. CDR3 sequence: CASSQSDTEAFF. The CDR3 bases are TGTGCCAGCAGCCAAAGTGACACTGAAGCTTTCTTT. The complete variable domain, with remaining parts taken from reference TRBV3-1 and TRBJ1-1, reads DTAVSQTPKYLVTQMGNDKSIKCEQNLGHDTMYWYKQDSKKFLKIMFSYNNKELIINETVPNRFSPKSPDKAHLNLHINSLELGDSAVYFCASSQSDTEAFFGQGTRLTVV.

This clonotype was found a few times. The CDR3 bases are TGTGCCATCAGTGAGGGTCCGGGGAGCGGCTACACCTTC. Its translation is CAISEGPGSGYTF. The chain is built from TRBV10-3 and TRBJ1-2; D is unresolved. Germline loops: CDR1 ENHRY, CDR2 SYGVKD. V was cut by 2 bases and J by 8 bases, with 12 bases left in between. The CDR3 contains 13 residues.

The chain recombines TRBV27 with TRBJ1-2; 7 bases agree with TRBD1. This CDR3 has 15 amino acids. The germline V gene has CDR1 MNHEY and CDR2 SMNVEV (reference sequence). Trimming at V came to 2 bases and at J to 2 bases, leaving 5 bases not matched to a gene. The CDR3 sequence: CASSLRQGWNYGYTF. The CDR3 DNA reads as TGTGCCAGCAGTTTAAGACAGGGTTGGAACTATGGCTACACCTTC.

The table lists this clonotype with a few counts. V gene TRBV20-1 combines with J gene TRBJ2-3; D is unresolved. The germline CDR1 and CDR2 sequences are DFQATT and SNEGSKA (reference sequence). The germline V and J ends were trimmed by 5 bases and 8 bases, with 14 bases remaining between them. The length of the CDR3 is 12 residues. The CDR3 nucleotides are TGCAGTGCTGGGTCAGCCGAGGCTACGCAGTATTTT. Translated: CSAGSAEATQYF.

CDR3 loop: CASRLADRDHEQYF. The CDR3 nucleotides read TGTGCAAGTCGCTTAGCTGACAGGGACCACGAGCAGTACTTC. The J gene is TRBJ2-7, the V gene TRBV12-2; TRBD1, the table's D call, lacks a check against the DNA. TRBV12-2 is a pseudogene locus. The CDR3 covers 14 residues.

The CDR3: CASSQTLNTEAFF. The CDR3, as DNA: TGTGCCAGCTCACAGACGCTGAACACTGAAGCTTTCTTT. The V call is TRBV18, the J call TRBJ1-1; D gene uncertain. The V gene lost 4 bases and the J gene lost 0 bases, with 6 bases spanning the gap. CDR1 and CDR2 from the germline V gene are KGHSH and LQKENI. The CDR3 extends over 13 amino acids.

This clonotype was counted at least ten times. The genes are TRBV7-9 and TRBJ2-5; possibly TRBD1 for D (5 bases). This CDR3 has 15 residues. CDR1 is SEHNR and CDR2 is FQNEAQ in the germline V gene (reference sequence). V was shortened by 1 base and J by 3 bases, with 12 bases between the two germline ends. CDR3: CASSLVQGEKETQYF. CDR3 sequence (DNA): TGTGCCAGCAGCTTAGTGCAGGGCGAAAAAGAGACCCAGTACTTC. Variable domain in full (rest from reference TRBV7-9 and TRBJ2-5): DTGVSQNPRHKITKRGQNVTFRCDPISEHNRLYWYRQTLGQGPEFLTYFQNEAQLEKSRLLSDRFSAERPKGSFSTLEIQRTEQGDSAMYLCASSLVQGEKETQYFGPGTRLLVL.

This clonotype was counted between two and nine times. The chain has TRBV18 and TRBJ2-5; D is undetermined. Germline lookup yields CDR1 KGHSH and CDR2 LQKENI. The CDR3 is made up of 15 amino acids. Trimming stripped 2 bases from V and 3 bases from J, with 13 bases between. The CDR3 loop is CASSPSGSVKETQYF. The DNA of the CDR3 is TGTGCCAGCTCACCATCGGGCAGCGTCAAAGAGACCCAGTACTTC.